The entry below describes one T cell receptor beta chain. Its antigen is currently unknown. These data are taken from a study of T cells in localized non-small cell lung cancer. General study findings and limits: Greater blood T cell density accompanied longer overall survival. Uninvolved adjacent lung, not tumor, had the highest T cell clonality. In adjacent lung appeared a median 57 of the top 100 tumor clones. Heterogeneity remains possible, as sequencing covered one tumor region only.

The CDR3 contains 16 residues. V shed 4 bases and J shed 2 bases, with 15 bases lying between them. Germline assignment: CDR1 SGHRS and CDR2 YFSETQ. The data were produced by immunoSEQ multiplex PCR, yet TCRdb's version contains in-frame clones alone and is incomplete. The data contain under 15,000 clones, over 65% of them singletons. This clonotype was obtained from a male donor at least 60 years old with stage I squamous cell lung carcinoma. This chain links TRBV5-1 with TRBJ2-2, with D perhaps TRBD2 (5 bases). The specimen was peripheral blood, collected before any cancer treatment. Here the CDR3 reads CASSPARGANTGELFF. The CDR3 DNA follows: TGCGCCAGCAGCCCCGCTCGGGGAGCAAACACCGGGGAGCTGTTTTTT.